This T cell receptor (beta chain) is from a study of CD8 T cells in Susac syndrome. Healthy donors constituted the control group, matched for age and sex. The authors negatively isolated CD8+ and CD4+ T cells and FACS-enriched TEMRA cells. Reverse transcription of about 0.45 to 1 ug RNA was performed with random hexamers. TCRdb independently ran MiXCR on the immunoSEQ multiplex PCR reads; one entry per CDR3 protein. The sample comprises about 210,000 distinct CDR3 sequences, 95% of which are singletons, and less than 0.11% rests with the top ten. The receptor comes from a human donor in good health. The sample taken for sequencing was CD4+ T cells from PBMCs.

The CDR3 here is CSVDQGGGYGYTF. As DNA, the CDR3 is TGCAGCGTTGACCAGGGGGGTGGCTATGGCTACACCTTC. The V gene is TRBV29-1, the J gene TRBJ1-2; 7 nucleotides agree with TRBD1. V shed 3 bases, J shed 4 bases, and the junction held 5 bases outside the gene matches. Germline CDR1 is SQVTM and CDR2 is ANQGSEA. The CDR3 extends over 13 amino acids.